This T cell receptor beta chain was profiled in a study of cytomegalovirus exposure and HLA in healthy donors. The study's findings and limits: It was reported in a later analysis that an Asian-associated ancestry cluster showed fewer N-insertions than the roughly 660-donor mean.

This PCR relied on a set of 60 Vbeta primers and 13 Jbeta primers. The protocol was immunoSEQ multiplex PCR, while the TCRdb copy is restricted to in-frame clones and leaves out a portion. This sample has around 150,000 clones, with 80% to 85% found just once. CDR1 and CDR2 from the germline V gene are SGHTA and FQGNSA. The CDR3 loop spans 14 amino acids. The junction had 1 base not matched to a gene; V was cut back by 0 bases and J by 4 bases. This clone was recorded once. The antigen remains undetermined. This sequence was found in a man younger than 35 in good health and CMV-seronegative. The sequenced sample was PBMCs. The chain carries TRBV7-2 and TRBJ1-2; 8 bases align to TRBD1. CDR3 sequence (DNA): TGTGCCAGCAGCTTAGCGGACAGGGTCTATGGCTACACCTTC. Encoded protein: CASSLADRVYGYTF.